Detailed here is one T cell receptor (beta chain). This sample is drawn from a study of T cell responses to AZD1222 COVID-19 vaccine. The method was immunoSEQ multiplex PCR; TCRdb's version includes in-frame clones alone and lacks a portion of them. This table holds some 110,000 clones, 92% found once. This CDR3 has 17 amino acids. The trim removed 0 bases at V and 4 bases at J, leaving 5 bases unmatched. Germline V gene data show CDR1 as SGHNT and CDR2 as YYREEE (reference sequence). This TCR was recovered from an adult who received the AZD1222 COVID-19 vaccine. The rearrangement links TRBV5-4 to TRBJ2-7, with 15 bases aligning to TRBD2. The material was peripheral blood, obtained 28 days after the second AZD1222 dose. The DNA for the CDR3 is TGTGCCAGCAGCTTGGTCGGACTAGCGGGAGGGCGGTACGAGCAGTACTTC. Translation: CASSLVGLAGGRYEQYF. Variable domain in full (rest from reference TRBV5-4 and TRBJ2-7): ETGVTQSPTHLIKTRGQQVTLRCSSQSGHNTVSWYQQALGQGPQFIFQYYREEENGRGNFPPRFSGLQFPNYSSELNVNALELDDSALYLCASSLVGLAGGRYEQYFGPGTRLTVT.